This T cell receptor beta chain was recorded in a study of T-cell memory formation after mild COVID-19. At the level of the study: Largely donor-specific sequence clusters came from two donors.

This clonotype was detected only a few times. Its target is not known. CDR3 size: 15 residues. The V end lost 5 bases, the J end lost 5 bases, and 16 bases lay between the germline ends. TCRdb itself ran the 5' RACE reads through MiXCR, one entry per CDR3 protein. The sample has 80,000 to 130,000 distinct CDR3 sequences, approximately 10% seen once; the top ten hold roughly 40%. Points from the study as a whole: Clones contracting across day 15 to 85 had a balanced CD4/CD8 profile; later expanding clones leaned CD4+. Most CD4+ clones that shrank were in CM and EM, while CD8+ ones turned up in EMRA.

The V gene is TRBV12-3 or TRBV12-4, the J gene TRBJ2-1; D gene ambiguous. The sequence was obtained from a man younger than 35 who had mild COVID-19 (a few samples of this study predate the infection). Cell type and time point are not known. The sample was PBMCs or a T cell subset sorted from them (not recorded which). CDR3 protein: CASSADVASNNEQFF. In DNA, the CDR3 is TGTGCCAGCAGTGCCGACGTAGCCTCTAACAATGAGCAGTTCTTC.